The 22 T cell receptor beta chains below come from one sample, sequenced in a study of blood T cell repertoires in COVID-19. TCRdb's table, derived via immunoSEQ multiplex PCR, lists solely in-frame clones and lacks some. The sample includes roughly 55,000 clones, 79% seen only once; the top ten take more than 2.5%. The specimen was peripheral blood. The source is a man in his 60s with acute or convalescent COVID-19.

The gene calls are TRBV6-5 and TRBJ1-2, with a tentative D call TRBD1 (5 bases). Between the trimmed V and J ends, which lost 7 bases and 2 bases, there was a span of 8 bases. CDR3 length: 12 residues. Germline V gene data show CDR1 as MNHEY and CDR2 as SVGAGI. CDR3 in amino acids: CASKDRNYGYTF. The CDR3 bases are TGTGCCAGCAAAGACAGAAACTATGGCTACACCTTC.

J is TRBJ1-1 and V is TRBV27; 7 nucleotides line up with TRBD1. Germline trimming cut 5 bases from V and 8 bases from J; bases unmatched to any gene: 2. Germline V gene lookup returns CDR1 MNHEY and CDR2 SMNVEV (reference sequence). The CDR3 contains 11 residues. This CDR3 reads CASSRDSEAFF. The CDR3 coding sequence is TGTGCCAGCAGTAGGGACAGCGAAGCTTTCTTT.

A single count supports this clone. J is TRBJ1-5 and V is TRBV6-5; D not resolved. V was cut by 6 bases and J by 5 bases, with 17 bases left in between. The CDR3 spans 15 residues. Germline V lookup: CDR1 MNHEY, CDR2 SVGAGI. The CDR3 sequence: CASSLQYEGHQPQHF. The CDR3 DNA follows: TGTGCCAGCAGCCTCCAATACGAGGGTCATCAGCCCCAGCATTTT.

This clone was seen more than once but under ten times. The genes are TRBV7-8 and TRBJ1-2, with D hard to call. V was pared by 0 bases and J by 4 bases, with 9 bases between. The CDR3 totals 14 residues. Germline V gene sequence: CDR1 SGHVS, CDR2 FQNEAQ. Here the CDR3 DNA reads TGTGCCAGCAGCTTAGCGCTCCACATCTATGGCTACACCTTC. This gives the protein CASSLALHIYGYTF. Full variable domain (rest looked up from reference TRBV7-8 and TRBJ1-2): GAGVSQSPRYKVAKRGQDVALRCDPISGHVSLFWYQQALGQGPEFLTYFQNEAQLDKSGLPSDRFFAERPEGSVSTLKIQRTQQEDSAVYLCASSLALHIYGYTFGSGTRLTVV.

The chain is built from TRBV14 and TRBJ1-2, with 9 bases that match TRBD1. CDR3 length: 15 residues. V lost 4 bases to trimming and J lost 2 bases; unmatched junction nucleotides: 5. CDR1 and CDR2 (germline): SGHDN, FVKESK. CDR3 amino acids: CASSPTDRGNYGYTF. The CDR3 DNA sequence: TGTGCCAGCAGCCCAACCGACAGGGGGAACTATGGCTACACCTTC.

The chain couples TRBV27 to TRBJ1-1; the D gene is possibly TRBD1 (6 bases). The CDR3 consists of 16 residues. The germline V gene encodes CDR1 MNHEY and CDR2 SMNVEV (reference sequence). V shed 7 bases and J shed 5 bases, with 23 bases lying between them. In DNA form, the CDR3 reads TGTGCCAGCAACCCCGGGTGGGACACGAGAGGGACTGAAGCTTTCTTT. This codes for CASNPGWDTRGTEAFF.

This chain joins TRBV2 and TRBJ2-5; 8 bases map to TRBD1. The CDR3 spans 13 residues. V lost 4 bases and J lost 4; bases outside the gene matches: 2. Per the germline V gene, CDR1 is SNHLY and CDR2 is FYNNEI. CDR3 nucleotide sequence: TGTGCCAGCAGTGGACAGGGGATAGAGACCCAGTACTTC. Translating gives CASSGQGIETQYF.

This sequence joins TRBV2 and TRBJ1-1; D possibly corresponds to TRBD1 (5 bases). The CDR3 extends over 12 amino acids. Trimming removed 6 bases from V and 4 bases from J, with 9 bases in between. CDR1 and CDR2 from the germline V gene are SNHLY and FYNNEI. In nucleotides, the CDR3 is TGTGCCAGCAGGATCAGGGCCACTGAAGCTTTCTTT. Protein product: CASRIRATEAFF. Variable domain in full (rest from reference TRBV2 and TRBJ1-1): EPEVTQTPSHQVTQMGQEVILRCVPISNHLYFYWYRQILGQKVEFLVSFYNNEISEKSEIFDDQFSVERPDGSNFTLKIRSTKLEDSAMYFCASRIRATEAFFGQGTRLTVV.

The gene calls are TRBV15 and TRBJ1-5; TRBD1 aligns across 10 bases. V shed 3 bases, J shed 6 bases, and the junction held 5 bases outside the gene matches. The CDR3 is made up of 15 amino acids. Germline assignment: CDR1 LNHNV and CDR2 YYDKDF (reference sequence). CDR3 sequence: CATSSPGQGSQPQHF. CDR3 DNA: TGTGCCACCAGCAGTCCGGGACAGGGGAGTCAGCCCCAGCATTTT.

The CDR3 spells CASSEVERANTGELFF. CDR3 in DNA: TGTGCCAGCAGTGAGGTTGAGCGGGCTAACACCGGGGAGCTGTTTTTT. The rearrangement uses TRBV25-1 and TRBJ2-2; D perhaps matches TRBD2 (6 bases). Trimming left V 3 bases short and J 2 bases short, with 13 bases between. Germline-derived CDR1 and CDR2 are MGHDK and SYGVNS. There are 16 residues in the CDR3.

The gene calls are TRBV5-1 and TRBJ2-1; 7 positions agree with TRBD2. Trimming took 4 bases from V and 0 from J; bases not matched to a gene: 7. This CDR3 region has 16 residues. The germline gives CDR1 SGHRS, CDR2 YFSETQ. CDR3 bases: TGCGCCAGCAGCGACCCGGGGGGAAGCTCCTACAATGAGCAGTTCTTC. It is translated as CASSDPGGSSYNEQFF.

The chain recombines TRBV19 with TRBJ1-1; TRBD1 agrees at 8 bases. This CDR3 spans 19 amino acids. Germline trimming cut 3 bases from V and 5 bases from J; bases unmatched to any gene: 20. Per germline, CDR1 LNHDA and CDR2 SQIVND (reference sequence). The CDR3 reads CASSIGRERTGLVGTEAFF. The CDR3, as DNA: TGTGCCAGTAGTATTGGTCGGGAGCGGACAGGGTTAGTGGGGACTGAAGCTTTCTTT.

The chain uses TRBV7-9 and TRBJ1-2; no definite D call. The V gene's germline CDR1 is SEHNR and CDR2 FQNEAQ (reference sequence). The V gene lost 0 bases and the J gene lost 8 bases, with 10 bases spanning the gap. This CDR3 is 13 amino acids long. Here the CDR3 DNA reads TGTGCCAGCAGCTTAGCCGGGTTTGGGGGCTACACCTTC. Its translation is CASSLAGFGGYTF.

This clone came up a few times. The genes are TRBV12-5 and TRBJ2-1; D is perhaps TRBD1 (6 bases). Germline assignment: CDR1 LGHNT and CDR2 FRNRAP. The V and J ends lost 2 bases and 0 bases respectively, with 23 bases between them. The CDR3 sequence is 20 residues long. CDR3 sequence: CASGLIAAPRGPSSYNEQFF. CDR3 sequence (DNA): TGTGCTAGTGGTTTGATAGCCGCACCCAGGGGCCCTAGCTCCTACAATGAGCAGTTCTTC.

The chain carries TRBV7-3 and TRBJ2-2, with TRBD2 matching 11 bases. J was trimmed by 2 bases and V by 8 bases; bases with no gene match: 7. Looked up from germline, CDR1 is SGHTA and CDR2 is FQGTGA. CDR3 length: 16 amino acids. DNA for the CDR3: TGTGCCAGCGGGGCTAGCGGGGGGTCAAACACCGGGGAGCTGTTTTTT. This codes for CASGASGGSNTGELFF.

This clone was seen once. The chain couples TRBV11-2 to TRBJ2-7, with D perhaps matching TRBD1 (5 bases). Germline V lookup: CDR1 SGHAT, CDR2 FQNNGV. CDR3 size: 14 residues. The V end was cut by 6 bases, the J end by 2 bases, with 14 bases between. Written as DNA, the CDR3 is TGTGCCAGCAGTTACGACAGCCCGACCTACGAGCAGTACTTC. Translating it yields CASSYDSPTYEQYF. Supplemented by reference TRBV11-2 and TRBJ2-7, the full variable domain reads EAGVAQSPRYKIIEKRQSVAFWCNPISGHATLYWYQQILGQGPKLLIQFQNNGVVDDSQLPKDRFSAERLKGVDSTLKIQPAKLEDSAVYLCASSYDSPTYEQYFGPGTRLTVT.

The chain has TRBV28 and TRBJ2-2; D perhaps matches TRBD2 (5 bases). V dropped 6 bases and J dropped 5 bases, with 13 bases sitting between them. Germline CDR1 is MDHEN and CDR2 is SYDVKM. The CDR3 extends over 14 amino acids. CDR3 in DNA: TGTGCCAGCAGGGACTTAAGAGGAACCGGGGAGCTGTTTTTT. The encoded protein is CASRDLRGTGELFF.

The chain couples TRBV7-3 to TRBJ2-5; the match to TRBD2 covers 8 bases. With V trimmed by 0 bases and J by 5 bases, 2 bases remained unmatched. The CDR3 contains 14 residues. Germline V gene sequence: CDR1 SGHTA, CDR2 FQGTGA. The CDR3 bases are TGTGCCAGCAGCTTAACAGCTAGCGGGGAGACCCAGTACTTC. Its translation is CASSLTASGETQYF.

This chain connects TRBV7-9 to TRBJ1-3; 7 bases align to TRBD1. CDR1 and CDR2 (germline): SEHNR, FQNEAQ (reference sequence). This CDR3 spans 13 amino acids. Germline trimming cut 10 bases from V and 3 bases from J; bases unmatched to any gene: 6. The CDR3 coding sequence is TGTGCCATCACGGGGACAGATGGAAACACCATATATTTT. Translating it yields CAITGTDGNTIYF.

The rearrangement links TRBV18 to TRBJ1-2; possibly TRBD1 for D (6 bases). V was trimmed by 2 bases and J by 2 bases, leaving 12 bases between them. The CDR3 runs 15 residues. The germline CDR1 and CDR2 sequences are KGHSH and LQKENI. CDR3 sequence: CASSPSSGTNYGYTF. The CDR3 coding sequence is TGTGCCAGCTCACCATCATCCGGGACAAACTATGGCTACACCTTC. Based on the CDR3 plus reference TRBV18 and TRBJ1-2, the full variable domain is NAGVMQNPRHLVRRRGQEARLRCSPMKGHSHVYWYRQLPEEGLKFMVYLQKENIIDESGMPKERFSAEFPKEGPSILRIQQVVRGDSAAYFCASSPSSGTNYGYTFGSGTRLTVV.

This clone was detected only a few times. The V gene is TRBV2, the J gene TRBJ1-6; D possibly corresponds to TRBD1 (5 bases). Germline V gives CDR1 SNHLY, CDR2 FYNNEI. This CDR3 spans 12 amino acids. Trimming cost V 5 bases and J 9 bases, with 8 bases left between them. The CDR3 reads CASSPGGSPLHF. CDR3 in DNA: TGTGCCAGCAGTCCCGGGGGTTCACCCCTCCACTTT.

V usage is TRBV5-1 and J usage is TRBJ2-1; the match to TRBD2 covers 10 bases. CDR3 size: 14 residues. Germline CDR1 SGHRS, CDR2 YFSETQ. J gave up 8 bases and V 4 bases, and 6 bases lay outside the gene matches. CDR3 bases: TGCGCCAGCAGCGGCACTAGCGGGGTTTATGAGCAGTTCTTC. This codes for CASSGTSGVYEQFF.